The entry below gives a single T cell receptor (beta chain) sequence along with its context. Its antigen remains unidentified. This sample was taken from a study of cytomegalovirus exposure and HLA in healthy donors. Overall study context: The same platform was used for the 95 to 150 validation repertoires and the 500 to 700 first-cohort repertoires, a later analysis reported.

Clones were sequenced by immunoSEQ multiplex PCR, and TCRdb holds only the in-frame ones, with some missing. The data show some 120,000 clones, around 94% seen once. Donors came from a validation cohort of over a hundred subjects, distinct from the first 666-subject cohort. Broader study findings: The study listed 150 to 200 cytomegalovirus-associated TCR beta chains. The CMV antigen specificity of a few CMV-associated chains was confirmed through in vitro analysis.

The TCR was taken from a woman aged 18-30 years in good health and CMV-seronegative. Sequencing was carried out using PBMCs.

CDR3 loop: CASSLVGRRGQETQYF. In nucleotides, the CDR3 is TGCGCCAGCAGCTTGGTAGGGAGAAGAGGGCAAGAGACCCAGTACTTC. The rearrangement uses TRBV5-1 and TRBJ2-5; maybe TRBD2 (5 bases). Trimming took off 0 bases at V and 2 bases at J, with 14 bases between the two ends. Germline-derived CDR1 and CDR2 are SGHRS and YFSETQ. This CDR3 has 16 amino acids.